One sample yielded the 20 T cell receptor beta chains listed below, sequenced in a study of T cells in Graves' hyperthyroidism and ophthalmopathy. What was amplified from RNA transcripts were TCR beta CDR3 regions. TCR CDR3 underwent first-round RT-PCR with the HTBI primer set. TCRdb passed the multiplex PCR reads through MiXCR, listing each CDR3 protein once. The sample lists about 680,000 distinct CDR3 sequences, around a third occurring once. The sequencing sample was made of blood. Receptor source: a woman in her thirties or forties with Graves' hyperthyroidism.

This clonotype was picked up many times. The rearrangement joins TRBV15 to TRBJ2-2; D remains unclear. Germline V gene lookup returns CDR1 LNHNV and CDR2 YYDKDF (reference sequence). The CDR3 consists of 14 residues. V dropped 3 bases and J dropped 8 bases, with 13 bases sitting between them. DNA of the CDR3: TGTGCCACCAGCAGGGGTCGGCCCGCTGGGGAGCTGTTTTTT. Residues: CATSRGRPAGELFF.

This clonotype was seen more than once but under ten times. The rearrangement uses TRBV6-7 and TRBJ1-1; no firm D call. TRBV6-7 is marked as an open reading frame, function uncertain. Trimming left V 2 bases short and J 1 base short, with 8 bases between. The length of the CDR3 is 14 residues. Here the CDR3 reads CASSYRRPNTEAFF. In DNA, the CDR3 is TGTGCCAGCAGTTACCGCAGACCGAACACTGAAGCTTTCTTT.

The chain links TRBV10-3 to TRBJ2-2; the D gene could be TRBD1 or TRBD2 (6 bases each). CDR1 and CDR2 (germline): ENHRY, SYGVKD. Trimming cost V 10 bases and J 0 bases, with 12 bases left between them. The CDR3 sequence is 14 residues long. Here the CDR3 DNA reads TGTGCCAGCACGGAGGGGGCGAACACCGGGGAGCTGTTTTTT. This sequence encodes CASTEGANTGELFF.

This clonotype appeared many times. The rearrangement joins TRBV10-3 to TRBJ1-2; D not resolved. The CDR3 spans 11 residues. Trimming stripped 4 bases from V and 5 bases from J, with 5 bases between. Germline CDR1 reads ENHRY; CDR2 reads SYGVKD. CDR3 bases: TGTGCCATCAGTGGGCAGTATGGCTACACCTTC. Translation: CAISGQYGYTF.

This clonotype occurred a few times. The rearrangement joins TRBV19 to TRBJ1-4; D perhaps matches TRBD1 (5 bases). Between the trimmed V and J ends, which lost 7 bases and 8 bases, there was a span of 14 bases. Germline CDR1 and CDR2: LNHDA and SQIVND (reference sequence). The CDR3 contains 13 residues. CDR3 region: CASIRDGGEKLFF. The CDR3 nucleotides read TGTGCCAGTATCAGGGACGGAGGGGAAAAACTGTTTTTT.

The table lists this clonotype with many counts. The J gene is TRBJ2-7, the V gene TRBV20-1; D is unresolved. CDR1 is DFQATT, CDR2 SNEGSKA, per germline (reference sequence). Trimming removed 2 bases at V and 3 bases at J, with 8 bases between. This CDR3 has 12 residues. As DNA, the CDR3 is TGCAGTGCTAGACGACAAAACTACGAGCAGTACTTC. It translates to CSARRQNYEQYF.

There are many counts of this clonotype. The V and J genes are TRBV12-3 or TRBV12-4 and TRBJ1-2, with D unclear. The CDR3 covers 12 residues. V lost 7 bases and J 8 bases, leaving 14 bases between the germline ends. CDR3 nucleotide sequence: TGTGCCAGCACCCTGGGGTTAGGCGGCTACACCTTC. The encoded protein is CASTLGLGGYTF.

The CDR3 here is CASSLEGQDLEYEQYF. The CDR3 DNA reads TGTGCCAGCAGCTTAGAGGGACAGGATTTGGAATACGAGCAGTACTTC. This chain connects TRBV7-2 to TRBJ2-7; 8 positions match TRBD1. The J segment lost 4 bases and the V segment lost 1 base, leaving 9 bases of the junction unmatched. There are 16 residues in the CDR3. Germline V gene sequence: CDR1 SGHTA, CDR2 FQGNSA. Based on the CDR3 plus reference TRBV7-2 and TRBJ2-7, the full variable domain is GAGVSQSPSNKVTEKGKDVELRCDPISGHTALYWYRQSLGQGLEFLIYFQGNSAPDKSGLPSDRFSAERTGGSVSTLTIQRTQQEDSAVYLCASSLEGQDLEYEQYFGPGTRLTVT.

In DNA, the CDR3 is TGTGCCAGCAGCTTACGACAGGGAATGAGGGCTAACTATGGCTACACCTTC. Translating gives CASSLRQGMRANYGYTF. V gene TRBV7-9 combines with J gene TRBJ1-2, with 7 bases fitting TRBD1. Trimming at V came to 2 bases and at J to 0 bases, leaving 9 bases not matched to a gene. This CDR3 contains 17 residues. Germline-derived CDR1 and CDR2 are SEHNR and FQNEAQ (reference sequence). Based on the CDR3 plus reference TRBV7-9 and TRBJ1-2, the full variable domain is DTGVSQNPRHKITKRGQNVTFRCDPISEHNRLYWYRQTLGQGPEFLTYFQNEAQLEKSRLLSDRFSAERPKGSFSTLEIQRTEQGDSAMYLCASSLRQGMRANYGYTFGSGTRLTVV.

This clonotype was seen repeatedly, ten times or more. The chain combines TRBV15 with TRBJ1-2, with TRBD1 identical over 9 bases. The CDR3 covers 16 residues. Trimming cost V 1 base and J 1 base; bases outside gene matches: 4. Germline CDR1 LNHNV, CDR2 YYDKDF (reference sequence). The CDR3 reads CATSRVGQGYNYGYTF. In DNA form, the CDR3 reads TGTGCCACCAGCAGAGTAGGACAGGGGTATAACTATGGCTACACCTTC.

The CDR3 loop is CASSDGGTYNEQYF. The CDR3, as DNA: TGTGCCAGCAGTGACGGAGGGACCTACAATGAGCAGTACTTC. The rearrangement joins TRBV25-1 to TRBJ2-7, with D possibly TRBD2 on 6 matching bases. From germline, CDR1 is MGHDK and CDR2 SYGVNS. This CDR3 is built from 14 residues. Between the trimmed V and J ends, which lost 3 bases and 7 bases, there was a span of 16 bases.

This sequence joins TRBV2 and TRBJ1-4; D is ambiguous. This CDR3 is built from 13 residues. Trimming removed 2 bases at V and 6 bases at J, with 7 bases between. The germline V gene has CDR1 SNHLY and CDR2 FYNNEI. CDR3 nucleotide sequence: TGTGCCAGCAGTGAACCCGAAGATGAAAAACTGTTTTTT. This encodes CASSEPEDEKLFF.

On this clonotype: This may come from a read error, since a much larger clone is one base off. This chain uses TRBV5-1 with TRBJ1-6; D uncertain. The ends were cut back, 4 bases at V and 11 bases at J, with 13 bases in the middle. The CDR3 has 13 amino acids. The germline V gene encodes CDR1 SGHRS and CDR2 YFSETQ. The CDR3 nucleotides read TGCGCCAGCAGCCTTGAACAGAATCCACCCCTCCACTTT. It translates to CASSLEQNPPLHF.

This clonotype was seen a single time. This may come from a read error, since a much larger clone is one base off. This CDR3 is missing its conserved last phenylalanine or tryptophan, likely due to a read error. The chain employs TRBV7-9 and TRBJ1-6, with unresolved D. Per the germline V gene, CDR1 is SEHNR and CDR2 is FQNEAQ (reference sequence). This CDR3 has 15 amino acids. The V end lost 1 base, the J end lost 6 bases, and 10 bases lay between the germline ends. CDR3 DNA: TGTGCCAGCAGCTTAGTAGAGACCTCTAATTCACCCCTCCACCTT. Translated, it gives CASSLVETSNSPLHL.

In the case of this clonotype: The CDR3 end shows no conserved phenylalanine or tryptophan, and so a read error is likely. The chain joins TRBV7-2 to TRBJ1-1; tentative D call: TRBD1 (5 bases). The CDR3 length is 13 residues. CDR1 and CDR2 (germline): SGHTA, FQGNSA. The CDR3 nucleotides read TGTGTCAGCAGCTCAGGACAGAACACTGAAGCTTTCCTT. Protein product: CVSSSGQNTEAFL.

A remark on this clonotype: This may be a read error, as it is one base from a much larger clone. V gene TRBV19 combines with J gene TRBJ2-7; D is perhaps TRBD1 or TRBD2 (5 bases each). Germline loops: CDR1 LNHDA, CDR2 SQIVND (reference sequence). CDR3 length equals 16 residues. Trimming pared 5 bases from V and 2 bases from J, leaving 19 bases between. The CDR3 DNA is TGTGCCAGTAGTTCAAAGTCGTCCGGGACCGCCTACGAGCAGTACTTC. It translates to CASSSKSSGTAYEQYF.

There are many counts of this clonotype. The CDR3 nucleotides read TGTGCCAGCAGCGCGTGGGACAGGGGAGAGACCCAGTACTTC. Amino acid sequence: CASSAWDRGETQYF. The chain employs TRBV14 and TRBJ2-5; 10 nucleotides line up with TRBD1. The trim removed 5 bases at V and 4 bases at J, leaving 4 bases unmatched. From germline, CDR1 is SGHDN and CDR2 FVKESK. CDR3 length: 14 amino acids.

This clonotype was seen at least ten times. The V gene is TRBV2, the J gene TRBJ2-2; 7 bases align to TRBD2. J gave up 4 bases and V 4 bases, and 6 bases lay outside the gene matches. Germline lookup yields CDR1 SNHLY and CDR2 FYNNEI. This CDR3 has 15 amino acids. The CDR3 here is CASSALARSTGELFF. CDR3 DNA sequence: TGTGCCAGCAGTGCACTAGCGAGGAGCACCGGGGAGCTGTTTTTT. The variable domain in full, completed from reference TRBV2 and TRBJ2-2, reads EPEVTQTPSHQVTQMGQEVILRCVPISNHLYFYWYRQILGQKVEFLVSFYNNEISEKSEIFDDQFSVERPDGSNFTLKIRSTKLEDSAMYFCASSALARSTGELFFGEGSRLTVL.

The chain links TRBV7-9 to TRBJ1-5; possibly TRBD1 for D (6 bases). V was trimmed by 6 bases and J by 4 bases, leaving 13 bases between them. Germline lookup yields CDR1 SEHNR and CDR2 FQNEAQ (reference sequence). This CDR3 has 14 amino acids. CDR3 nucleotide sequence: TGTGCCAGCAGTTACTGGCAGGGGAATCAGCCCCAGCATTTT. The encoded protein is CASSYWQGNQPQHF.

In this sample, this clonotype turned up many times. J is TRBJ1-1 and V is TRBV29-1; D is possibly TRBD1 (5 bases). This CDR3 comprises 13 residues. The V gene's germline CDR1 is SQVTM and CDR2 ANQGSEA. The V gene lost 4 bases and the J gene lost 3 bases, with 12 bases spanning the gap. The CDR3 spells CSVGGQRDTEAFF. The CDR3 DNA sequence: TGCAGCGTTGGGGGCCAAAGAGACACTGAAGCTTTCTTT. The complete variable domain, with remaining parts taken from reference TRBV29-1 and TRBJ1-1, reads SAVISQKPSRDICQRGTSLTIQCQVDSQVTMMFWYRQQPGQSLTLIATANQGSEATYESGFVIDKFPISRPNLTFSTLTVSNMSPEDSSIYLCSVGGQRDTEAFFGQGTRLTVV.